The rows below give T cell receptor beta chains drawn from one sample of a study of blood T cell repertoires in COVID-19. The table came from immunoSEQ multiplex PCR; TCRdb's copy has only in-frame clones and leaves some out. Among roughly 250,000 clones listed, more than 70% were seen once. Sequenced sample: peripheral blood. The receptors were gathered from a man aged 35-49 years with active or convalescent COVID-19. CDR3s include the opening cysteine and the closing phenylalanine or tryptophan. The order of the fields is V gene, J gene, clone size, D gene, CDR3 length, CDR3 protein, CDR3 DNA. The D gene is left open where the match is weak. Size is omitted from some rows. Given values are once, few, many or a class for expanded clones.

TRBV12-3/TRBV12-4	TRBJ1-4	-	-	13	CASSLNTGEKLFF	TGTGCCAGCAGTTTGAACACAGGGGAAAAACTGTTTTTT
TRBV27	TRBJ2-3	-	-	15	CASSLRQPRTDTQYF	TGTGCCAGCAGTTTAAGACAGCCTCGCACAGATACGCAGTATTTT
TRBV3-1/TRBV3-2	TRBJ1-3	-	TRBD1	12	CASSLQGRDRSF	TGTGCCAGCAGCCTTCAGGGAAGGGACAGAAGTTTT
TRBV5-6	TRBJ2-5	-	TRBD2	17	CASSFGDSGTSWETQYF	TGTGCCAGCAGCTTTGGGGACTCCGGGACTAGCTGGGAGACCCAGTACTTC
TRBV7-6	TRBJ2-7	-	-	15	CASSLLGQSSYEQYF	TGTGCCAGCAGCTTACTTGGCCAGTCCTCCTACGAGCAGTACTTC
TRBV18	TRBJ2-5	-	TRBD2	15	CASSPSTSARETQYF	TGTGCCAGCTCACCAAGTACTAGCGCTCGAGAGACCCAGTACTTC
TRBV21-1	TRBJ1-2	-	-	17	CANSIPRVLLNTYGYTF	TGTGCCAACTCAATCCCGAGGGTCTTACTTAATACCTATGGCTACACCTTC
TRBV5-1	TRBJ2-7	many	TRBD2	15	CASSLRAGAVAEQYF	TGCGCCAGCAGCTTGAGGGCGGGAGCCGTGGCCGAGCAGTACTTC
TRBV11-1	TRBJ2-5	-	TRBD1	14	CASSDGQVQETQYF	TGTGCCAGCAGCGACGGACAGGTCCAAGAGACCCAGTACTTC
TRBV19	TRBJ2-5	-	-	15	CASSTRGSQGETQYF	TGTGCCAGTAGTACCCGAGGTAGCCAGGGTGAGACCCAGTACTTC
TRBV19	TRBJ1-4	-	TRBD1	14	CASSTQGGNEKLFF	TGTGCCAGTAGTACCCAGGGGGGTAATGAAAAACTGTTTTTT
TRBV23-1	TRBJ2-1	-	-	13	CASSQSRLDEQFF	TGCGCCAGCAGTCAATCCCGGCTAGATGAGCAGTTCTTC
TRBV20-1	TRBJ2-1	-	-	11	CSVSGYNEQFF	TGCAGTGTTTCGGGGTACAATGAGCAGTTCTTC
TRBV7-8	TRBJ2-2	once	-	16	CASSRIPGGTTGELFF	TGTGCCAGCAGCCGGATCCCGGGTGGTACCACCGGGGAGCTGTTTTTT
TRBV12-5	TRBJ1-6	-	-	15	CASAQRAETNSPLHF	TGTGCTAGTGCCCAGAGGGCGGAAACTAATTCACCCCTCCACTTT
TRBV21-1	TRBJ2-3	-	-	21	CASSKVGDRQNTSTSTDTQYF	TGTGCCAGCAGCAAAGTCGGGGACAGGCAAAATACCTCCACTAGCACAGATACGCAGTATTTT
TRBV28	TRBJ1-2	-	TRBD1	12	CASSTGGSGYTF	TGTGCCAGCAGCACAGGGGGCAGCGGCTACACCTTC
TRBV7-2	TRBJ2-3	-	-	16	CASSLAGQGLPDTQYF	TGTGCCAGCAGCTTAGCGGGGCAGGGACTCCCAGATACGCAGTATTTT
TRBV14	TRBJ1-2	-	TRBD1	14	CASSQGQGVYGYTF	TGTGCCAGCAGCCAAGGACAGGGCGTCTATGGCTACACCTTC
TRBV12-3/TRBV12-4	TRBJ1-1	-	TRBD1	13	CASSPRTGAEAFF	TGTGCCAGCAGTCCTAGGACAGGGGCTGAAGCTTTCTTT
TRBV19	TRBJ2-6	few	TRBD1	18	CASIGAGTDSFGANVLTF	TGTGCCAGTATTGGAGCCGGGACAGACTCTTTTGGGGCCAACGTCCTGACTTTC
TRBV6-5	TRBJ1-3	-	-	14	CASSYSSSGNTIYF	TGTGCCAGCAGTTACTCGAGCTCTGGAAACACCATATATTTT
TRBV27	TRBJ2-7	-	-	14	CASSPDPKRGEQYF	TGTGCCAGCAGTCCCGACCCCAAAAGGGGGGAGCAGTACTTC
TRBV12-5	TRBJ1-5	-	TRBD1	13	CASGQGLNQPQHF	TGTGCTAGCGGACAGGGGCTTAATCAGCCCCAGCATTTT
TRBV19	TRBJ2-2	-	TRBD2	14	CASTSGSPTGELFF	TGTGCCAGTACCAGCGGGAGCCCCACCGGGGAGCTGTTTTTT
TRBV19	TRBJ1-5	few	-	15	CASSVRTSEGQPQHF	TGTGCCAGTAGTGTGAGGACTTCCGAAGGGCAGCCCCAGCATTTT
TRBV4-1	TRBJ1-2	-	-	17	CASSQDFGYSLNYGYTF	TGCGCCAGCAGCCAAGATTTTGGCTACAGCCTTAACTATGGCTACACCTTC
TRBV15	TRBJ2-7	-	TRBD2	13	CATSTSGYYEQYF	TGTGCCACCAGCACTAGCGGGTACTACGAGCAGTACTTC
TRBV29-1	TRBJ2-7	-	-	13	CSGQDGVTYEQYF	TGCAGCGGCCAGGACGGGGTTACCTACGAGCAGTACTTC
TRBV11-3	TRBJ1-4	-	-	14	CASSLRATNEKLFF	TGTGCCAGCAGCCTCAGGGCCACTAATGAAAAACTGTTTTTT
TRBV30	TRBJ1-2	few	-	14	CAWSSGAGLRDYTF	TGTGCCTGGTCCAGCGGGGCCGGGCTGAGGGACTACACCTTC
TRBV9	TRBJ2-5	-	-	15	CASSVAGSDQETQYF	TGTGCCAGCAGCGTAGCAGGTAGCGATCAAGAGACCCAGTACTTC
TRBV5-4	TRBJ2-2	-	-	17	CASSLVVDRRNTGELFF	TGTGCCAGCAGCTTGGTCGTAGATCGCCGGAACACCGGGGAGCTGTTTTTT